This T cell receptor beta chain was documented in a study of long-term antiretroviral therapy in people with HIV (dated by TCRdb to the early 2020s). Describing the broader study: The earliest samples were collected roughly a decade before the 2015 WHO recommendation for immediate ART, at a time when ART was usually postponed until CD4 counts fell. This retrospective serial study examined whether starting ART and sustained HIV suppression were associated with changes in the composition and diversity of the TRB repertoire in peripheral blood. A total of about 200 cryopreserved PBMC samples were contributed to the cohort by 30 adults with confirmed HIV infection, with samples collected serially over a mean of roughly six years (range 1-12). About 35% of the 30 participants with HIV were female. Test extractions of a monoclonal T-cell line alongside approximately 36 polyclonal samples showed no cross-contamination during QIAcube processing. Study-wide findings and limitations: Starting ART was linked to a significant rise in TRB diversity, yet even after long-term ART the diversity remained significantly lower than in transplant donor controls. Inferences about post-ART repertoire changes were limited because no data were available on ART adherence, viral resistance or therapy changes. The samples span the years 2004 to 2017, and the ART regimens used at that time may not be as effective as current regimens. Limited PBMC availability meant only the TCR beta chain was sequenced, without alpha chain pairing. Compared with controls, HIV repertoires had narrower CDR3 length ranges, and the network structure pointed to an antigen-experienced repertoire that shifted only slightly toward naive after ART. Because pre-ART samples had limited cell numbers, profiling was done on unsorted PBMC rather than on sorted CD4+ and CD8+ T cells. Expanded TRB clones identified before ART initiation dominated the repertoire across all time points, though the dominance fluctuated and decreased in many PLHIV after ART.

Inclusion was restricted to participants for whom at least one PBMC sample before ART initiation and at least two post-ART samples were available. Treatment was received in the United States of America by all participants with HIV. Before DNA extraction, cryopreserved samples of roughly 1-10 million PBMC were thawed and washed. At the time of the earliest PBMC sample for each participant with HIV, ages ranged from roughly 23 to 55 years. Per participant, PBMC samples came from 1-4 timepoints prior to ART initiation and 2-8 timepoints following ART initiation, for a median of 7 samples. For every participant, serial HIV viral load, CD4+ T-cell count, ART history and demographic data were obtained. Genomic DNA was extracted from unsorted PBMC with a Qiagen kit on a QIAcube, processed in batches of 12 samples. This clone turned up a few times. Its antigen is not yet known. The sample holds no much larger clone one base away, and base qualities are not on file.

Trimming costs V 2 bases and J 0 bases, and their ends lie 20 bases apart. The germline V gene (reference sequence) provides CDR1 GTSNPN and CDR2 SVGIG. Its CDR3 holds 18 amino acids, cysteine through phenylalanine. The only DNA kept is the CDR3, 54 bases in frame from the first base. The immunoSEQ hsTCRB v3.0 assay was used at survey level resolution to sequence the TRB variable region. The target sequencing depth for TRB was roughly 40,000-50,000 T-cell genomes per sample. An Illumina MiSeq with a v3 150-cycle kit was used to sequence the pooled TRB libraries. Under the source paper's analysis protocol: Repertoire analysis was performed in R inside a reproducible Nextflow workflow that covered QC, data transformation and analysis. LymphoSeq2, an R package for exploring AIRR-Seq data, was used to implement custom analyses. Several samples yielding fewer than 5000 total TRB sequences were excluded, leaving about 190 analyzed HIV repertoires. Among the approximately 180 retained HIV repertoires, 55 to 65 were collected before ART initiation and 120 to 130 after ART initiation. Each repertoire was downsampled to 5000 TRB nucleotide sequences, and summary statistics were averaged across 100 downsampling iterations. TRB sequences were retained for analysis only if CDR3 regions of at least seven amino acids were present. Diversity was measured with a Shannon entropy-derived clonality score and the Gini coefficient. In the repertoire networks, any two of the top 5000 CDR3 amino acid sequences were linked whenever the two sequences differed by an edit distance of one. Antigen specificity groups and MHC restriction were predicted for TRB CDR3 amino acid sequences with GLIPH2. To flag known CMV, EBV, HIV or tissue antigen associations, CDR3 amino acid sequences were matched against VDJdb and McPAS-TCR. Pre-ART, post-ART and control groups were compared with Wilcoxon signed-rank tests and Holm-Bonferroni correction. TCRdb took this table from immuneACCESS and kept in-frame rearrangements with V and J called. Such tables lack part of the clones; where checked against another copy, unresolved V genes explain under half of the gap, and the rest is unexplained. Clone size and V and J calls were adopted from that table, with D and trimming inferred from the DNA. The sample table contains about 19,000 clones; only one count was recorded for 80% of them. The ten biggest clones cover roughly 10% of the sample.

Material: unsorted PBMCs, obtained 0.2 years after starting antiretroviral therapy. This clonotype was sampled from a woman in her 40s with HIV. The chain is encoded by TRBV30 joined to TRBJ1-3; the D gene is perhaps TRBD1, from 6 matching bases. The CDR3 protein is CAWSLGRGTVSSGNTIYF. The DNA is TGTGCCTGGAGTCTTGGGAGGGGGACGGTTTCCTCTGGAAACACCATATATTTT.